This T cell receptor beta chain was observed in a study of T cell responses to AZD1222 COVID-19 vaccine (dated by TCRdb to the early 2020s). Study-wide context: Because spike-specific TCR depth and breadth did not differ between the two schedules, AZD1222 recipients who got a second dose at roughly 4 weeks were pooled with those who got a second dose at roughly 12 weeks. TCR sequencing covered roughly 230 trial participants: 207 given two doses of AZD1222 and about 26 given two doses of MenACWY control vaccine. Trial participants were enrolled by age into 18-55, 56-69 and 70-plus year subgroups, with approximately 150, 28 and 58 TCR-sequenced participants respectively. Results the study describes overall, beyond this receptor: Conclusions about previously exposed vaccinees are limited, since just five or six AZD1222 recipients were seropositive for SARS-CoV-2 at baseline. Most participants were white British and females outnumbered males, and the authors suggested that clonal diversity may have been underestimated. Reportedly, almost half of the unique spike-specific TCRs recognized epitopes lying outside the regions that are mutated in the B.1.351 and B.1.1.7 variants. The 56-69-year group was small, and its depth increase did not reach significance, likely because of low power. The whole spike protein was spanned by vaccine-associated CD4 TCRs, and dominant responses were seen in regions 160-218 and 743-854. Because no day 14 peak-response samples were available, repertoires were characterized only after the peak T cell response. After two AZD1222 doses, both the breadth and the depth of spike-specific TCRs were significantly higher than at day 0 and than in MenACWY recipients.

The CDR3 regions of human TCRbeta chains were analyzed by immunosequencing. As for how the authors treated the data: TCRs in the repertoires were compared against a reference library of SARS-CoV-2-specific TCRs that had been generated with the MIRA antigen-specificity platform. Breadth meant the fraction of unique TCRs that were SARS-CoV-2-associated, whereas depth meant the fraction of total T cells that were SARS-CoV-2-associated. Using the MIRA data, every spike-specific TCR was mapped to the spike region that the TCR reacted to and assigned to either a CD4 or a CD8 class. Log10-transformed breadth and depth values were compared by one-way ANOVA with Sidak's multiple comparisons tests. The table comes from immuneACCESS by way of TCRdb, which keeps in-frame sequences with V and J called. Part of the clones is missing from these tables; in studies checked, under half for an unresolved V gene and the rest for unknown reasons. The V and J calls and clone size were taken over from that table, and D and trimming were inferred from the DNA. The sample profile shows about 110,000 clones; about 85% of them were found once. Roughly 3.2% of the sample is in the top ten clones.

Note on this clone: What this receptor recognizes is not known. It has no much larger one-base neighbor in the sample; base qualities were not kept.

The V end loses 7 bases and the J end loses 4 bases, and a stretch of 23 bases separates them. Measured from the cysteine to the phenylalanine, the CDR3 is 17 residues long. Just the 51-base CDR3 DNA is kept, in frame starting at base 1. As encoded in the germline V gene (reference sequence), CDR1 is MNHEY while CDR2 is SMNVEV. The time point label, read with the paper, signifies: baseline before first vaccination. Vaccinee samples came from UK trials COV001 and COV002, including a single-blind randomized controlled phase 2/3 trial of AZD1222 (ChAdOx1 nCoV-19) in healthy adults. For TCRbeta chain sequencing, PBMC samples were collected from trial participants at day 0 and at day 28 after the second dose.

The sequence is built from TRBV27 and TRBJ1-5, with an unclear D gene assignment. The TCR comes from an adult in good health. Specimen: peripheral blood, collected on day 0 of AZD1222 vaccination. The CDR3 region has the sequence CASTTVAGFFGNQPQHF. The bases are TGTGCCAGCACCACAGTAGCGGGCTTTTTTGGGAATCAGCCCCAGCATTTT.